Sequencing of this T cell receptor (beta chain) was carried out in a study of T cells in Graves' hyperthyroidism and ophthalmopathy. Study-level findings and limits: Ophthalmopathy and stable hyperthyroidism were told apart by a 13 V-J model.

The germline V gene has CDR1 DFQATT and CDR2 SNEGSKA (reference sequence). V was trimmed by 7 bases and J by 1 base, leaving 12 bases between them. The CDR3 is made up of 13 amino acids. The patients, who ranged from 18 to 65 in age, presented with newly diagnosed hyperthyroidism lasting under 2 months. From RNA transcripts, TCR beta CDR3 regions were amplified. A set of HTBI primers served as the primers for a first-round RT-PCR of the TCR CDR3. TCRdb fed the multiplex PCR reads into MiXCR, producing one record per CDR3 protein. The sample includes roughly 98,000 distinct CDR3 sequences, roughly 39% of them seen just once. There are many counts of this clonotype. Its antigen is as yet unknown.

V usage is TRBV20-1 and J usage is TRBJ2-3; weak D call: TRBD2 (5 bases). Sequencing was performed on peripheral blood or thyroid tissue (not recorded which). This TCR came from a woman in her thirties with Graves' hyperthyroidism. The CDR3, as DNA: TGCAGTGGCAGCGGCTTGGGCACAGATACGCAGTATTTT. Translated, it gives CSGSGLGTDTQYF.